What follows are 19 T cell receptor beta chains derived from one specimen sequenced in a study of cytomegalovirus exposure and HLA in healthy donors. PCR primers comprised 60 Vbeta and 13 Jbeta primers. The repertoire was sequenced with immunoSEQ multiplex PCR; TCRdb's copy has only in-frame clones and lacks some. Of around 200,000 clones listed, approximately 78% were seen once; the top ten hold about 0.84%. Sequenced input: PBMCs. These receptors all come from a woman between 18 and 29 years old in good health and CMV-seronegative.

V and J are TRBV30 and TRBJ2-3, with 7 bases aligning to TRBD1. The CDR3 is made up of 13 amino acids. Germline V CDR1 and CDR2: GTSNPN, SVGIG (reference sequence). With V trimmed by 3 bases and J by 4 bases, 4 bases remained unmatched. CDR3 in amino acids: CAWRLTGPDTQYF. CDR3 coding DNA: TGTGCCTGGAGGCTGACAGGGCCAGATACGCAGTATTTT.

This clone appeared a few times. Here the CDR3 DNA reads TGTGCCAGCAGTTTATCGCGGTACACTGAAGCTTTCTTT. Translated, it gives CASSLSRYTEAFF. The chain uses TRBV27 and TRBJ1-1; D uncertain. CDR1 and CDR2 (germline): MNHEY, SMNVEV (reference sequence). The CDR3 has 13 amino acids. The V end lost 0 bases, the J end lost 3 bases, and 5 bases lay between the germline ends.

The gene calls are TRBV18 and TRBJ1-4; TRBD1 matches at 12 bases. The CDR3 contains 20 residues. CDR1 and CDR2 (germline): KGHSH, LQKENI. V was clipped by 4 bases and J by 3 bases; unmatched bases: 15. The CDR3 DNA reads as TGTGCCAGCTCACGAACGAGGGCCGGGACAGGGGGCGCATCTAATGAAAAACTGTTTTTT. Protein sequence: CASSRTRAGTGGASNEKLFF.

CDR3 nucleotide sequence: TGTGCCAGCAGTTTAGGGACAGCCACAGATACGCAGTATTTT. It encodes CASSLGTATDTQYF. The rearrangement uses TRBV28 and TRBJ2-3, with 7 bases identical to TRBD1. Losses at the gene ends were 2 bases for V and 2 bases for J; bases not matched to a gene: 1. The V gene's germline CDR1 is MDHEN and CDR2 SYDVKM. The CDR3 runs to 14 residues.

This chain links TRBV28 with TRBJ1-5, with 7 nucleotides matching TRBD1. J gave up 8 bases and V 7 bases, and 5 bases lay outside the gene matches. Per germline, CDR1 MDHEN and CDR2 SYDVKM. This CDR3 is built from 12 residues. DNA for the CDR3: TGTGCCAGCACTACAGGGGCTGAGCCCCAGCATTTT. Its protein product is CASTTGAEPQHF. Together with reference TRBV28 and TRBJ1-5, the CDR3 gives the full variable domain: DVKVTQSSRYLVKRTGEKVFLECVQDMDHENMFWYRQDPGLGLRLIYFSYDVKMKEKGDIPEGYSVSREKKERFSLILESASTNQTSMYLCASTTGAEPQHFGDGTRLSIL.

V and J are TRBV1 and TRBJ2-5; TRBD2 is taken as the D call from the table, unchecked against the DNA. TRBV1 is a documented pseudogene. The CDR3 has 19 residues. This CDR3 is CTSSQDDETSGGNQETQYF. CDR3 bases: TGCACCAGCAGCCAAGATGACGAGACTAGCGGGGGGAACCAAGAGACCCAGTACTTC.

The chain has TRBV6-5 and TRBJ1-1; D remains ambiguous. The CDR3 covers 14 residues. Between the trimmed V and J ends, which lost 5 bases and 7 bases, there was a span of 17 bases. Germline CDR1 reads MNHEY; CDR2 reads SVGAGI. The chain's CDR3 is CASSEIGRVGEAFF. As DNA, the CDR3 is TGTGCCAGCAGTGAGATTGGGAGAGTGGGTGAAGCTTTCTTT.

V is TRBV30 and J is TRBJ1-1; no reliable D call. This CDR3 region has 13 residues. CDR1 and CDR2 (germline): GTSNPN, SVGIG (reference sequence). Trimming removed 2 bases from V and 6 bases from J, with 13 bases in between. CDR3 DNA: TGTGCCTGGAGTTACGGGGTTAACGCTGAAGCTTTCTTT. This encodes CAWSYGVNAEAFF.

The chain carries TRBV30 and TRBJ2-7, with D possibly TRBD2 on 6 matching bases. Germline V gives CDR1 GTSNPN, CDR2 SVGIG (reference sequence). V dropped 4 bases and J dropped 5 bases, with 21 bases sitting between them. The CDR3 totals 15 residues. CDR3 DNA sequence: TGTGCCTGGAAGGCTTACGCAGGAGGGCTTGACGAGCAGTACTTC. This sequence encodes CAWKAYAGGLDEQYF.

This chain joins TRBV5-1 and TRBJ2-2, with 8 bases that match TRBD1. Germline V gene sequence: CDR1 SGHRS, CDR2 YFSETQ. The ends lost 4 bases at V and 3 bases at J; junction bases unmatched: 2. The CDR3 consists of 14 residues. Written as DNA, the CDR3 is TGCGCCAGCAGCGGACAGGGAGACACCGGGGAGCTGTTTTTT. This codes for CASSGQGDTGELFF.

The V call is TRBV4-1, the J call TRBJ2-6, with 10 bases identical to TRBD1. Germline V gene lookup returns CDR1 MGHRA and CDR2 YSYEKL. Trimming removed 1 base from V and 2 bases from J; junction bases left unmatched: 14. CDR3 length equals 21 residues. The CDR3, as DNA: TGCGCCAGCAGCCAAGCCTTTCCACGCCGGGACAGGGGACCTGGGGCCAACGTCCTGACTTTC. This codes for CASSQAFPRRDRGPGANVLTF.

V usage is TRBV7-6 and J usage is TRBJ2-7, with unresolved D. This CDR3 region has 13 residues. V lost 5 bases and J lost 7, with 15 bases in between. CDR1 is SGHVS, CDR2 FNYEAQ, per germline. The CDR3 loop is CASSVSRQREQYF. The CDR3 region has the DNA TGTGCCAGCAGCGTAAGCAGACAAAGGGAGCAGTACTTC.

This clone was detected once. The chain is built from TRBV27 and TRBJ2-7, with 10 bases fitting TRBD1. The CDR3 length is 14 residues. Germline V CDR1 and CDR2: MNHEY, SMNVEV (reference sequence). The V segment lost 8 bases and the J segment 6 bases; nucleotides outside the gene matches: 10. CDR3 amino acids: CASGFSGQGFEQYF. The CDR3 bases are TGTGCCAGCGGCTTTTCGGGACAGGGGTTCGAGCAGTACTTC.

This rearrangement joins TRBV11-2 to TRBJ1-1; possible D gene TRBD1, 5 bases. The CDR3 is 15 amino acids. V lost 3 bases and J 1 base, leaving 12 bases between the germline ends. Germline lookup yields CDR1 SGHAT and CDR2 FQNNGV. The CDR3 reads CASSFRRGGNTEAFF. As DNA, the CDR3 is TGTGCCAGCAGCTTTAGGCGGGGGGGGAACACTGAAGCTTTCTTT.

This rearrangement joins TRBV28 to TRBJ2-2, with 11 nucleotides matching TRBD2. The CDR3 runs 19 residues. Trimming took 4 bases from V and 4 from J; bases not matched to a gene: 14. Germline V gene lookup returns CDR1 MDHEN and CDR2 SYDVKM. CDR3 residues: CASSSAGTSGDRATGELFF. The CDR3 DNA reads TGTGCCAGCAGTTCAGCCGGGACTAGCGGAGATCGGGCCACCGGGGAGCTGTTTTTT.

V usage is TRBV6-5 and J usage is TRBJ2-7; 7 bases line up with TRBD1. Trimming removed 6 bases from V and 3 bases from J; junction bases left unmatched: 8. There are 14 residues in the CDR3. Germline CDR1 MNHEY, CDR2 SVGAGI. This chain's CDR3 is CASSIRDSYYEQYF. The CDR3 nucleotides are TGTGCCAGCAGCATCCGGGACAGTTACTACGAGCAGTACTTC.

In this sample, this clone turned up a few times. This chain joins TRBV6-5 and TRBJ2-2, with TRBD1 matching 9 bases. The junction had 5 bases not matched to a gene; V was cut back by 7 bases and J by 2 bases. The CDR3 extends over 15 amino acids. CDR1 is MNHEY and CDR2 is SVGAGI in the germline V gene. The CDR3 DNA reads TGTGCCAGCACCATGACAGGGGGTAACACCGGGGAGCTGTTTTTT. Its protein is CASTMTGGNTGELFF.

Turning to this clone: Relative to the germline gene, one junction end is altered; a read error may explain this. The chain links TRBV7-9 to TRBJ1-4; 7 positions agree with TRBD1. The CDR3 consists of 15 residues. Germline loops: CDR1 SEHNR, CDR2 FQNEAQ (reference sequence). The CDR3 loop is CSSSLGGRRNEKLFF. CDR3 in DNA: TGTTCCAGCAGCTTAGGGGGCAGAAGAAATGAAAAACTGTTTTTT.

This clone was detected only a few times. The chain is built from TRBV10-3 and TRBJ1-1, with a tentative D call TRBD1 (6 bases). Trimming cost V 2 bases and J 2 bases, with 15 bases left between them. The length of the CDR3 is 16 residues. Germline CDR1 reads ENHRY; CDR2 reads SYGVKD. The CDR3 bases are TGTGCCATCAGTGAGCCGGGGGGGCGGGTTAACACTGAAGCTTTCTTT. This sequence encodes CAISEPGGRVNTEAFF.